This is a list of T cell receptor beta chains from one sample in a study of CD8 T cells in ankylosing spondylitis. TCRdb re-derived calls from the 5' RACE reads in MiXCR, one entry per CDR3 protein. The table includes 250,000 to 400,000 distinct CDR3 sequences, roughly 10% detected once. Sequenced input: blood, either unsorted or a sorted T cell fraction (not recorded which). These receptors came from a female donor with ankylosing spondylitis or in good health (not recorded which). Each CDR3 is given with its conserved first and last residue. D genes are given only for firm matches. Clone sizes are given selectively: once, few, many, or a class where the clone is expanded.

>TRBD2|many|TRBV20-1|TRBJ2-3
CSARGTSGTDTQYF
TGCAGTGCTAGAGGGACTAGCGGAACAGATACGCAGTATTTT
>-|many|TRBV7-2|TRBJ1-4
CASSLNSREKLFF
TGTGCCAGCAGCTTAAATTCACGGGAAAAACTGTTTTTT
>-|many|TRBV20-1|TRBJ2-7
CSASAFIGLGNYEQYF
TGCAGTGCTAGCGCCTTTATAGGTCTCGGCAACTACGAGCAGTACTTC
>TRBD1|-|TRBV7-9|TRBJ1-5
CASSLEGQSREHF
TGTGCCAGCAGCTTAGAGGGACAGTCCCGGGAGCATTTT
>TRBD1|many|TRBV7-8|TRBJ1-5
CASSRDSVNQPQHF
TGTGCCAGCAGCCGGGACAGCGTAAATCAGCCCCAGCATTTT
>-|many|TRBV20-1|TRBJ2-1
CSAVSGRSSYNEQFF
TGCAGTGCTGTCTCCGGACGGTCCTCCTACAATGAGCAGTTCTTC
>TRBD2|-|TRBV20-1|TRBJ2-1
CCARSAGSGGHNEQFF
TGCTGTGCTAGATCCGCGGGTAGCGGGGGACACAATGAGCAGTTCTTC
>-|many|TRBV2|TRBJ2-1
CASRGRRAYNEQFF
TGTGCCAGCAGGGGGCGGAGGGCCTACAATGAGCAGTTCTTC
>-|many|TRBV5-1|TRBJ1-2
CASSLDPGLYGYTF
TGCGCCAGCAGCTTGGACCCCGGCCTCTATGGCTACACCTTC
>-|-|TRBV5-1|TRBJ2-5
CASSLAQETQSF
TGCGCCAGCAGCTTGGCTCAAGAGACCCAGTCCTTC
>TRBD1|many|TRBV12-3/TRBV12-4|TRBJ1-4
CASSLRDRVDPLQF
TGTGCCAGCAGTTTAAGGGACAGGGTGGACCCGCTTCAATTT
>-|-|TRBV7-9|TRBJ1-5
CASSLGIVNQPQHF
TGTGCCAGCAGCTTAGGAATAGTCAATCAGCCCCAGCATTTT
>-|few|TRBV5-1|TRBJ1-3
CASSSRTISSGNTIYF
TGCGCCAGCAGCTCGAGGACAATCAGCTCTGGAAACACCATATATTTT
>-|-|TRBV20-1|TRBJ2-1
CSASGTLSSYNEQFF
TGCAGTGCTAGCGGAACTCTGAGCTCCTACAATGAGCAGTTCTTC
>TRBD2|many|TRBV5-4|TRBJ2-2
CASSKTDRGWTSGRNTGELFF
TGTGCCAGCAGCAAAACAGACAGGGGGTGGACTAGCGGGCGGAACACCGGGGAGCTGTTTTTT
>-|-|TRBV7-9|TRBJ2-3
CASPARISTDTQYF
TGTGCCAGCCCGGCGAGGATAAGCACAGATACGCAGTATTTT
>-|many|TRBV12-3/TRBV12-4|TRBJ1-1
CASRLWTVGGTEAFF
TGTGCCAGCAGACTATGGACGGTCGGAGGGACTGAAGCTTTCTTT
>TRBD1|many|TRBV5-1|TRBJ1-2
CASSSGTGQRGYTF
TGCGCCAGCAGCTCTGGGACAGGGCAACGAGGCTACACCTTC
>-|many|TRBV29-1|TRBJ2-1
CSVSGQRSSYNEQFF
TGCAGCGTTTCGGGACAAAGAAGCTCCTACAATGAGCAGTTCTTC
>TRBD1|many|TRBV20-1|TRBJ1-1
CSARAGGSTEAFF
TGCAGTGCTAGAGCAGGGGGTTCCACTGAAGCTTTCTTT
>TRBD2|many|TRBV29-1|TRBJ2-3
CSVDLLAGVDTQYF
TGCAGCGTTGATCTGCTAGCGGGGGTAGATACGCAGTATTTT
>TRBD1|-|TRBV3-1|TRBJ1-1
CASSQDHRGGQAFF
TGTGCCAGCAGCCAGGACCACAGGGGTGGTCAAGCTTTCTTT
>-|-|TRBV14|TRBJ2-5
CASSQEVKSAYQETQYF
TGTGCCAGCAGCCAAGAGGTCAAGAGCGCCTACCAAGAGACCCAGTACTTC
>TRBD1|many|TRBV5-1|TRBJ1-2
CASSLAGGQGTPLINYGYTF
TGCGCCAGCAGCTTGGCCGGAGGACAGGGGACGCCGTTGATTAACTATGGCTACACCTTC
>TRBD2|many|TRBV6-5|TRBJ2-1
CASSSPRSGSLSYNEQFF
TGTGCCAGCAGTTCCCCAAGGAGCGGGAGTCTCTCCTACAATGAGCAGTTCTTC
>-|few|TRBV7-2|TRBJ2-3
CASSRQDTQYF
TGTGCCAGCAGCCGACAGGATACGCAGTATTTT
>TRBD1|-|TRBV25-1|TRBJ2-7
CASTEDRDGLAPYF
TGTGCCAGCACCGAGGACAGGGACGGTTTGGCTCCGTACTTC
>-|many|TRBV9|TRBJ1-6
CASRPGSEDSPLHF
TGTGCCAGCAGGCCCGGGTCAGAGGATTCACCCCTCCACTTT
>TRBD1|many|TRBV5-6|TRBJ1-1
CASSLRTGGEFTTEAFF
TGTGCCAGCAGCCTGAGGACAGGGGGCGAATTTACCACTGAAGCTTTCTTT
>TRBD1|many|TRBV6-1|TRBJ2-1
CASRGTGDYNEQFF
TGTGCCAGCAGGGGGACAGGGGACTACAATGAGCAGTTCTTC
>TRBD2|-|TRBV14|TRBJ2-3
CASSSTRAGADTQYF
TGTGCCAGCAGCTCTACACGGGCGGGGGCAGATACGCAGTATTTT
>TRBD2|many|TRBV6-2/TRBV6-3|TRBJ2-1
CASSPGEGVSNEQFF
TGTGCCAGCAGCCCGGGGGAGGGTGTGAGTAATGAGCAGTTCTTC
>-|many|TRBV5-1|TRBJ1-1
CASSALQTNTEAFF
TGCGCCAGCAGCGCACTACAGACGAACACTGAAGCTTTCTTT
>TRBD2|many|TRBV5-1|TRBJ2-1
CASTSSGRAYNEQFF
TGCGCCAGCACCAGTAGCGGGCGCGCCTACAATGAGCAGTTCTTC
>TRBD1|-|TRBV2|TRBJ2-2
CASSEWTGQGAGGELFF
TGTGCCAGCAGTGAATGGACCGGACAGGGGGCAGGTGGGGAGCTGTTTTTT
>-|many|TRBV20-1|TRBJ1-1
CSASKGEVRTEAFF
TGCAGTGCTAGTAAGGGGGAAGTGAGGACTGAAGCTTTCTTT
>-|many|TRBV5-1|TRBJ2-5
CTSSLTPTQETQYF
TGCACCAGCAGCTTGACCCCGACACAAGAGACCCAGTACTTC
>TRBD2|many|TRBV5-1|TRBJ2-3
CASSPSGGGTDTQYF
TGCGCCAGCAGCCCTAGCGGGGGGGGCACAGATACGCAGTATTTT
>-|many|TRBV28|TRBJ2-5
CASSSGAQETQYF
TGTGCCAGCAGTTCCGGCGCCCAAGAGACCCAGTACTTC
>-|many|TRBV5-1|TRBJ2-5
CASSLVQPKQETQYF
TGCGCCAGCAGCTTAGTACAGCCAAAACAAGAGACCCAGTACTTC
>-|-|TRBV18|TRBJ1-3
CASSPRQDSGNTIYF
TGTGCCAGCTCACCTCGACAGGACTCTGGAAACACCATATATTTT
>-|many|TRBV5-1|TRBJ1-2
CASSLEQSNYGYTF
TGCGCCAGCAGCTTGGAGCAGTCGAACTATGGCTACACCTTC
>-|few|TRBV19|TRBJ2-2
CASSERRVSTGELFF
TGTGCCAGTAGTGAGAGGCGGGTTAGCACCGGGGAGCTGTTTTTT
>-|many|TRBV11-2|TRBJ2-3
CASSLRRLWAGTDTQYF
TGTGCCAGCAGCTTACGGAGACTTTGGGCGGGCACAGATACGCAGTATTTT
>TRBD1|few|TRBV2|TRBJ2-3
CATDRGWTDTQYF
TGTGCCACCGACAGGGGATGGACAGATACGCAGTATTTT
>-|-|TRBV28|TRBJ1-2
CASSFVLAMVDGYTF
TGTGCCAGCAGTTTTGTTCTCGCGATGGTGGATGGCTACACCTTC
>TRBD1|many|TRBV29-1|TRBJ2-1
CSVELGDRQINEQFF
TGCAGCGTTGAATTGGGGGACAGGCAAATCAATGAGCAGTTCTTC
>TRBD1|few|TRBV3-1|TRBJ2-1
CASSPIWQGAYNEQFF
TGTGCCAGCAGCCCTATATGGCAGGGGGCCTACAATGAGCAGTTCTTC
>-|-|TRBV5-4|TRBJ2-5
CASSLKGATQETQYF
TGTGCCAGCAGCTTGAAAGGTGCCACCCAAGAGACCCAGTACTTC
>TRBD1|few|TRBV28|TRBJ1-2
CASSSPGQGDGYTF
TGTGCCAGCAGTTCCCCGGGACAGGGGGATGGCTACACCTTC
>-|many|TRBV9|TRBJ2-1
CASSVGDEQFF
TGTGCCAGCAGCGTAGGGGACGAGCAGTTCTTC
>TRBD1|many|TRBV20-1|TRBJ1-5
CSARRDRVNNQPQHF
TGCAGTGCTAGGAGGGACAGGGTCAACAATCAGCCCCAGCATTTT
>-|-|TRBV5-5|TRBJ2-1
CASTLLWGGPYNEQFF
TGTGCCAGCACCCTCCTGTGGGGGGGGCCCTACAATGAGCAGTTCTTC
>-|many|TRBV5-1|TRBJ2-1
CASSRGPINEQFF
TGCGCCAGCAGCCGGGGGCCGATCAATGAGCAGTTCTTC
>TRBD1|few|TRBV5-6|TRBJ2-3
CASSFGGQGADTQYF
TGTGCCAGCAGCTTTGGGGGGCAGGGGGCGGATACGCAGTATTTT
>-|few|TRBV7-2|TRBJ2-7
CASSLTQDEGIKYF
TGTGCCAGCAGCTTAACCCAAGATGAAGGGATCAAGTACTTC
>TRBD1|-|TRBV12-3/TRBV12-4|TRBJ2-1
CASSPRTGGRGQFF
TGTGCCAGCAGTCCACGGACAGGGGGCCGGGGGCAGTTCTTC
>-|few|TRBV7-9|TRBJ2-3
CASSLAPDSRGDTQYF
TGTGCCAGCAGCTTAGCGCCGGACTCGCGGGGAGATACGCAGTATTTT
>TRBD1|many|TRBV20-1|TRBJ1-5
CSARGVSGGGQPQHF
TGCAGCGCTAGAGGGGTTTCAGGGGGCGGGCAGCCCCAGCATTTT